These 15 T cell receptor beta chains share one sample of origin, sequenced in a study of read filtering for tumor transcriptome and immune sequencing (dated by TCRdb to the early 2020s). Sequenced using an Illumina HiSeq 4000. TCR libraries were built from roughly 370 ng RNA with the Immunoverse kit, using molecular barcoded adaptors covering alpha/delta and beta/gamma chains. Using fastp trimming at Q25 and MiXCR clonotype assembly, TCRdb reanalyzed the public sequencing data and kept in-frame beta chains. CDR3 protein duplicates are merged, each entry listing the most common genes and DNA. The sample has around 65,000 distinct CDR3 sequences on record, roughly 19% of them singletons. The ten most abundant clones make up approximately 11% of the sample. Sequencing was performed on a population of CD138-negative cells sorted from bone marrow. Per the publication, the cell subset or site label means: bone marrow mononuclear cells depleted of CD138+ plasma/myeloma cells by negative magnetic selection. These receptors originate from a donor aged 40 or over with multiple myeloma.

This clonotype has more than one count but fewer than ten. The chain employs TRBV3-1 and TRBJ1-2; perhaps TRBD1 as D (5 bases). The CDR3 spans 16 residues. Germline V gene lookup returns CDR1 LGHDT and CDR2 YNNKEL (reference sequence). The V end lost 1 base, the J end lost 2 bases, and 14 bases lay between the germline ends. In DNA form, the CDR3 reads TGTGCCAGCAGCCAAGGGAGAAGGGGCCCCAACTATGGCTACACCTTC. Protein: CASSQGRRGPNYGYTF.

Worth noting for this clonotype: It may be a read error: a sequence one base away is much more abundant. The V call is TRBV7-2, the J call TRBJ2-1; D unresolved. The CDR3 has 15 amino acids. Germline CDR1 SGHTA, CDR2 FQGNSA. CDR3 sequence: CASTTPPQVYNEQSF. DNA for the CDR3: TGTGCCAGCACCACCCCACCCCAAGTCTACAATGAGCAGTCCTTC.

In this sample, this clonotype turned up many times. V gene TRBV7-9 combines with J gene TRBJ2-6, with TRBD1 as a possible D gene (6 bases). This CDR3 is built from 15 residues. The germline V gene encodes CDR1 SEHNR and CDR2 FQNEAQ (reference sequence). V was trimmed by 5 bases and J by 2 bases, leaving 10 bases between them. For the CDR3, the DNA is TGTGCCAGCAGCCCGACAGGCCCTGGGGCCAACGTCCTGACTTTC. Its translation is CASSPTGPGANVLTF.

Note on this clonotype: This may be a read error: a much more frequent sequence differs by one nucleotide. The chain recombines TRBV29-1 with TRBJ2-5; D gene ambiguous. Germline V gene data show CDR1 as SQVTM and CDR2 as ANQGSEA. This CDR3 has 13 residues. The V gene lost 4 bases and the J gene lost 7 bases, with 16 bases spanning the gap. The chain's CDR3 is CSVVSLGLGTQYF. CDR3 coding DNA: TGCAGCGTTGTGTCATTAGGGCTGGGGACCCAGTACTTC.

This rearrangement joins TRBV11-2 to TRBJ2-7, with D possibly TRBD2 on 6 matching bases. The CDR3 has 15 amino acids. CDR1 is SGHAT and CDR2 is FQNNGV in the germline V gene. V dropped 0 bases and J dropped 4 bases, with 13 bases sitting between them. The CDR3 nucleotides read TGTGCCAGCAGCTTAGACGAGACTAGAGGGTACGAGCAGTACTTC. As protein: CASSLDETRGYEQYF.

This clonotype was seen at least ten times. V and J are TRBV28 and TRBJ2-5; no firm D call. The ends were cut back, 7 bases at V and 2 bases at J, with 14 bases in the middle. This CDR3 is built from 14 residues. Germline values: CDR1 MDHEN, CDR2 SYDVKM. CDR3: CASTSPGRQETQYF. The CDR3 DNA is TGTGCCAGCACCAGCCCCGGTAGGCAAGAGACCCAGTACTTC.

Regarding this clonotype: With a much larger clone just one base away, this may be a read error. The chain links TRBV20-1 to TRBJ1-2; D call uncertain. The germline gives CDR1 DFQATT, CDR2 SNEGSKA (reference sequence). This CDR3 has 14 residues. CDR3 residues: CSARFRSEKYGSTF. In DNA, the CDR3 is TGCAGTGCTAGATTTCGGTCCGAGAAGTATGGCTCCACCTTC.

In regard to this clonotype: This clone may be a read error of a much larger clone one base away. The V and J genes are TRBV6-2 or TRBV6-3 and TRBJ2-7, with 9 bases fitting TRBD2. The V segment lost 4 bases and the J segment 3 bases; nucleotides outside the gene matches: 7. This CDR3 is built from 15 residues. Germline V gives CDR1 MNHEY, CDR2 SVGEGT. The CDR3 is CASSSLAGTSYEQYF. CDR3 bases: TGTGCCAGCAGTTCGCTAGCGGGAACCAGCTACGAGCAGTACTTC.

This clonotype was detected once. A much larger clone lies one base from this, so it may be a read error. V is TRBV10-3 and J is TRBJ2-3, with D possibly matching TRBD1 (5 bases). This CDR3 has 16 residues. CDR1 is ENHRY, CDR2 SYGVKD, per germline. CDR3 sequence (DNA): TGTGCCATCAGAAGTTTTGGTAGAGGTGTAACAGGTACGCAGTATTTT. Amino acid sequence: CAIRSFGRGVTGTQYF.

There are many counts of this clonotype. V usage is TRBV2 and J usage is TRBJ2-3, with 13 positions matching TRBD2. V dropped 5 bases and J dropped 4; count of bases not matched to a gene: 6. The CDR3 contains 16 residues. Germline V CDR1 and CDR2: SNHLY, FYNNEI. The CDR3 nucleotides read TGTGCCAGCAGTCTCACTAGCGGGAGGGGGTCAGATACGCAGTATTTT. As protein: CASSLTSGRGSDTQYF.

This clonotype has ten or more counts. The CDR3 is CASSLPGRVQFF. Here the CDR3 DNA reads TGTGCCAGCAGCTTACCGGGTAGAGTGCAGTTCTTC. The gene calls are TRBV7-2 and TRBJ2-1, with unresolved D. The CDR3 totals 12 residues. Trimming cost V 2 bases and J 12 bases, with 11 bases left between them. CDR1 SGHTA and CDR2 FQGNSA come from the germline V gene. Based on the CDR3 plus reference TRBV7-2 and TRBJ2-1, the full variable domain is GAGVSQSPSNKVTEKGKDVELRCDPISGHTALYWYRQSLGQGLEFLIYFQGNSAPDKSGLPSDRFSAERTGGSVSTLTIQRTQQEDSAVYLCASSLPGRVQFFGPGTRLTVL.

J is TRBJ1-4 and V is TRBV12-3 or TRBV12-4, with D perhaps TRBD1 (5 bases). Trimming cost V 5 bases and J 0 bases, with 13 bases left between them. The CDR3 runs to 16 residues. The CDR3 loop is CASSAGRSSTNEKLFF. CDR3 DNA sequence: TGTGCCAGCAGTGCGGGACGTTCGTCAACTAATGAAAAACTGTTTTTT.

This clonotype occurred many times. The rearrangement joins TRBV10-3 to TRBJ2-1; perhaps D is TRBD1 or TRBD2 (5 bases each). The CDR3 consists of 19 residues. The germline CDR1 and CDR2 sequences are ENHRY and SYGVKD. Deletions cut 3 bases from V and 7 bases from J, with 28 bases between. This CDR3 reads CAISETGTGPSTGTNEQFF. Written as DNA, the CDR3 is TGTGCCATCAGTGAAACCGGGACCGGCCCAAGCACGGGCACAAATGAGCAGTTCTTC.

This clonotype was seen ten or more times. This chain links TRBV20-1 with TRBJ2-7; 9 nucleotides match TRBD1. Trimming removed 0 bases from V and 6 bases from J; junction bases left unmatched: 9. CDR1 and CDR2 from the germline V gene are DFQATT and SNEGSKA (reference sequence). The CDR3 is 15 amino acids. The CDR3 DNA sequence: TGCAGTGCTAGAGATAGACAGGGGGTAGGGCCCGAGCAGTACTTC. It is translated as CSARDRQGVGPEQYF.

This clonotype was observed at least ten times. The chain uses TRBV2 and TRBJ2-1, with D tentatively TRBD1 (5 bases). V dropped 2 bases and J dropped 8 bases, with 16 bases sitting between them. The CDR3 spans 15 residues. The V gene's germline CDR1 is SNHLY and CDR2 FYNNEI. The CDR3: CASSEQGRVVHEQFF. The CDR3 DNA sequence: TGTGCCAGCAGTGAACAGGGCAGGGTTGTACATGAGCAGTTCTTC. Together with reference TRBV2 and TRBJ2-1, the CDR3 gives the full variable domain: EPEVTQTPSHQVTQMGQEVILRCVPISNHLYFYWYRQILGQKVEFLVSFYNNEISEKSEIFDDQFSVERPDGSNFTLKIRSTKLEDSAMYFCASSEQGRVVHEQFFGPGTRLTVL.